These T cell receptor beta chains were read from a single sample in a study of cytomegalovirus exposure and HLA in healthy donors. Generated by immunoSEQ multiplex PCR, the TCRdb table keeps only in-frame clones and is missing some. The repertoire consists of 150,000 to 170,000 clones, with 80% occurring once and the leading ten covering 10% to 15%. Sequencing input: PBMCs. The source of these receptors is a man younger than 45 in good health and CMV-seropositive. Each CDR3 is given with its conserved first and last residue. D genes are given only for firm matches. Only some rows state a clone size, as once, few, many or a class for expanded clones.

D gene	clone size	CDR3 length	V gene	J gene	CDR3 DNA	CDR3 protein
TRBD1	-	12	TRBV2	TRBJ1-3	TGTGCCAGCGCCAGGGGGGCGAACACCATATATTTT	CASARGANTIYF
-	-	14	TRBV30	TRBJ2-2	TGTGCCTGGATAAACACCTGGAACACCGGGGAGCTGTTTTTT	CAWINTWNTGELFF
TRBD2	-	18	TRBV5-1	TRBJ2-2	TGCGCCAGCAGCTTGGCCTTGGGGACTAGCGGGAGAACCGGGGAGCTGTTTTTT	CASSLALGTSGRTGELFF
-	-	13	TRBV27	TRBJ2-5	TGTGCCAGCAAGACTGGGTGGCAAGAGACCCAGTACTTC	CASKTGWQETQYF
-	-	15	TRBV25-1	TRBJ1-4	TGTGCCAGCAGTGAGGGTGGGGCCGGTAATGAAAAACTGTTTTTT	CASSEGGAGNEKLFF
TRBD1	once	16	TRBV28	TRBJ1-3	TGTGCCAGCAGTTTGGCCGGGACAGGGAATAGATACACCATATATTTT	CASSLAGTGNRYTIYF
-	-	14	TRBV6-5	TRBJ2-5	TGTGCCAGCAGCACACAGGGGAGGCAAGAGACCCAGTACTTC	CASSTQGRQETQYF
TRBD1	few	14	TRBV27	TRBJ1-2	TGTGCCAGCAGCGGACAGGGGCCCGTTTATGGCTACACCTTC	CASSGQGPVYGYTF
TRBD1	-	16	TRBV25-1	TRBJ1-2	TGTGCCAGCAGTGAAACAACAGGGGGCGGGAGCTATGGCTACACCTTC	CASSETTGGGSYGYTF
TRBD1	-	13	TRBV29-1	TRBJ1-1	TGCAGCGACCTGGGACAGGGGGGCACTGAAGCTTTCTTT	CSDLGQGGTEAFF
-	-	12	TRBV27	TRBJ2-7	TGTGCCAGCAGTCCTGATCCCTACGAGCAGTACTTC	CASSPDPYEQYF
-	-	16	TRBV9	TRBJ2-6	TGTGCCAGCAGCGCACCCAGGGAAAGTGGGGCCAACGTCCTGACTTTC	CASSAPRESGANVLTF
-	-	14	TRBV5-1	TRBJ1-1	TGCGCCAGCAGCTCTGACAGATTGAACACTGAAGCTTTCTTT	CASSSDRLNTEAFF
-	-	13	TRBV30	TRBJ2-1	TGTGCCTGGAGTCTGGAGGGATACAATGAGCAGTTCTTC	CAWSLEGYNEQFF
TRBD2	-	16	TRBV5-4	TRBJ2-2	TGTGCCAGCAGCTTGGAAGGCGGGAGGAACACCGGGGAGCTGTTTTTT	CASSLEGGRNTGELFF
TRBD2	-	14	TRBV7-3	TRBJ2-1	TGTGCCAGCAGCTTGGAGCGGGAGGGCCATGAGCAGTTCTTC	CASSLEREGHEQFF